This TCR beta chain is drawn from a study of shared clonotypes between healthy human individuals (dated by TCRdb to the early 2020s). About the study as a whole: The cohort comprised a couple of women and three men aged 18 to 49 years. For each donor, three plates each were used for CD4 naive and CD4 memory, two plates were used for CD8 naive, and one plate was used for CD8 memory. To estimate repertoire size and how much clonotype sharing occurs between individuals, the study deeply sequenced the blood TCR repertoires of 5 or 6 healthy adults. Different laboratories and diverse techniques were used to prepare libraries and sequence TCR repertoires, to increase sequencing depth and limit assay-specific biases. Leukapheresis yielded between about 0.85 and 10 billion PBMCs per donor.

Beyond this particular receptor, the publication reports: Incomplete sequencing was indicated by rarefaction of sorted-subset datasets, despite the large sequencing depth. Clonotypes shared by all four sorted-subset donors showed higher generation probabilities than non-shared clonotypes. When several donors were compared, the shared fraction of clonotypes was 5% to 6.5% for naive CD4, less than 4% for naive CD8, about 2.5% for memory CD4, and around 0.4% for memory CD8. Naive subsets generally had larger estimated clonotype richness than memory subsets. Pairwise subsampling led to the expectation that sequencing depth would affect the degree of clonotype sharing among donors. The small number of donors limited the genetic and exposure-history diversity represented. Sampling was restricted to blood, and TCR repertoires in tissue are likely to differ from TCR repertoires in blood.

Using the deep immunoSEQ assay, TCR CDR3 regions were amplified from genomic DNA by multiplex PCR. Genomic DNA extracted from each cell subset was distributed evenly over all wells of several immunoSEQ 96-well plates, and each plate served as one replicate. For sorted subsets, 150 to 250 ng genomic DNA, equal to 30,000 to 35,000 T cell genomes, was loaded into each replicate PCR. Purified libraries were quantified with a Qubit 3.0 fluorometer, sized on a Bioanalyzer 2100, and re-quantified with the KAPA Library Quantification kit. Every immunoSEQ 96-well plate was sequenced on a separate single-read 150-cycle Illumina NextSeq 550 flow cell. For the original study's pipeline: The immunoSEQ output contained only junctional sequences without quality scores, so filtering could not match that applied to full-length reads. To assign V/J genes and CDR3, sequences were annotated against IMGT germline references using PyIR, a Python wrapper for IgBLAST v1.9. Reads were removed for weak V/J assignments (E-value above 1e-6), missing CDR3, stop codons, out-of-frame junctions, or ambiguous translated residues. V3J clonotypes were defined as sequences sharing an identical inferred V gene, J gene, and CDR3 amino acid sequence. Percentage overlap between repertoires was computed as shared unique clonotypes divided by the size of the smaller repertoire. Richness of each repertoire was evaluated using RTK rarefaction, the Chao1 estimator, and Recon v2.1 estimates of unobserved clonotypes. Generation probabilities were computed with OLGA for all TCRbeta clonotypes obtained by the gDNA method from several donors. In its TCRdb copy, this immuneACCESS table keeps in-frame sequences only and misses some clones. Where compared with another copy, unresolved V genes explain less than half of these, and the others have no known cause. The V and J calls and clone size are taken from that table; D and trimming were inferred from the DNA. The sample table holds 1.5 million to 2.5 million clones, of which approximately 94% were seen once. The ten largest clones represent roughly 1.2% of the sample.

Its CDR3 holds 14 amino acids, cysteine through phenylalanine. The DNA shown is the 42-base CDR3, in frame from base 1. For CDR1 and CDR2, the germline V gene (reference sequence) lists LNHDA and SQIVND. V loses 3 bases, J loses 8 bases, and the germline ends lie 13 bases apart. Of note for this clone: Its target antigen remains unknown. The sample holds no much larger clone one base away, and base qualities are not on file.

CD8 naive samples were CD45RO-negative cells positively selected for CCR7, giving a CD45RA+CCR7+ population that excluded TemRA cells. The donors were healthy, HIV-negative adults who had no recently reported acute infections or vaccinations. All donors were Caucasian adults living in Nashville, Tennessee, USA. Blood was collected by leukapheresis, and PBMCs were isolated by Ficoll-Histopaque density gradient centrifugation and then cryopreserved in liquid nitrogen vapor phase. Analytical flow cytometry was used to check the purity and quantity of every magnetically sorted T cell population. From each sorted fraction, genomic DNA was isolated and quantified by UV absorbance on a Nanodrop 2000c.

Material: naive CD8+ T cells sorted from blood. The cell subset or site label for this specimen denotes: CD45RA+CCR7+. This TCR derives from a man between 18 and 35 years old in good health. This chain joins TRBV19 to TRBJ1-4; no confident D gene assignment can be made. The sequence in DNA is TGTGCCAGTAGTATTTTAGGGATTGGAGAAAAACTGTTTTTT. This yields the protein CASSILGIGEKLFF. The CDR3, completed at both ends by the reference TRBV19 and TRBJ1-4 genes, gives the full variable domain DGGITQSPKYLFRKEGQNVTLSCEQNLNHDAMYWYRQDPGQGLRLIYYSQIVNDFQKGDIAEGYSVSREKKESFPLTVTSAQKNPTAFYLCASSILGIGEKLFFGSGTQLSVL.